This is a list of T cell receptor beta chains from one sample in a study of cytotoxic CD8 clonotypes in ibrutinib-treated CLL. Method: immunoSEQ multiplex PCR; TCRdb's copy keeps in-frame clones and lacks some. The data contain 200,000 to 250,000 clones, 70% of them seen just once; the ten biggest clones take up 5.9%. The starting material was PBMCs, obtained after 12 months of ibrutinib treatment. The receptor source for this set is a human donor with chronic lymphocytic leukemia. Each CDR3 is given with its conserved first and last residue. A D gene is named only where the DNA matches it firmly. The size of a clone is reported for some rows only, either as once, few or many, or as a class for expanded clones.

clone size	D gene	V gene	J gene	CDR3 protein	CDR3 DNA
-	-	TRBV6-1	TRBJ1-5	CASSETHNQPQHF	TGTGCCAGCAGTGAAACACACAATCAGCCCCAGCATTTT
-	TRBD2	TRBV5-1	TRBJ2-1	CASSSDGTRIGNEQFF	TGCGCCAGCAGCTCGGATGGGACTAGAATCGGGAATGAGCAGTTCTTC
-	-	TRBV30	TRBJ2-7	CAWSYSMGSSYEQYF	TGTGCCTGGAGCTACTCCATGGGGAGCTCCTACGAGCAGTACTTC
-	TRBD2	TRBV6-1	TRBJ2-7	CASSALAETSGRGYEQYF	TGTGCCAGCAGTGCGCTAGCTGAGACTAGCGGGAGGGGCTACGAGCAGTACTTC
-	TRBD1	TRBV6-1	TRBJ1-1	CASREGDRPTEAFF	TGTGCCAGCAGGGAAGGGGACAGGCCCACTGAAGCTTTCTTT
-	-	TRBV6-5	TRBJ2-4	CASSYEGLAKNIQYF	TGTGCCAGCAGTTACGAGGGTTTGGCCAAAAACATTCAGTACTTC
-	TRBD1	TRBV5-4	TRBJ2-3	CASSHRGDRGPDTQYF	TGTGCCAGCAGCCACCGAGGGGACAGGGGCCCAGATACGCAGTATTTT
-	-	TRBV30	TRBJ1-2	CALRAWETNYGYTF	TGTGCCTTAAGGGCCTGGGAGACTAACTATGGCTACACCTTC
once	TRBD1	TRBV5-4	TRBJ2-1	CASSSGDRGSYNEQFF	TGTGCCAGCAGCTCGGGGGACAGGGGTTCGTACAATGAGCAGTTCTTC
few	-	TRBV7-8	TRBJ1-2	CASRGGQGDYGYTF	TGTGCCAGCAGGGGTGGGCAGGGCGACTATGGCTACACCTTC
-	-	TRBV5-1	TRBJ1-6	CASSPGRNYNSPLHF	TGCGCCAGCAGCCCCGGACGGAACTATAATTCACCCCTCCACTTT
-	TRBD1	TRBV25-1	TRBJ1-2	CASSGKQGALNGYTF	TGTGCCAGCAGTGGCAAACAGGGGGCGCTGAATGGCTACACCTTC
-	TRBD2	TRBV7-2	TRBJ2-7	CASSLGLAGQLEQYF	TGTGCCAGCAGCTTGGGACTAGCGGGACAATTAGAGCAGTACTTC
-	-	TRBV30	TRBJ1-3	CAWSLWGAGNTIYF	TGTGCCTGGAGTCTGTGGGGGGCGGGAAACACCATATATTTT
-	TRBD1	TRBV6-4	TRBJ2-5	CASSLRQGETQYF	TGTGCCAGCAGCCTAAGACAGGGGGAGACCCAGTACTTC
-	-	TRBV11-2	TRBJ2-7	CASSPRRGAYEQYF	TGTGCCAGCAGCCCCCGCAGGGGGGCCTACGAGCAGTACTTC
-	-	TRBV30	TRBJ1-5	CAWSGDSNQPQHF	TGTGCCTGGAGTGGGGATAGCAATCAGCCCCAGCATTTT
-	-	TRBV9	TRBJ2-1	CASSVDGVRGEQFF	TGTGCCAGCAGCGTAGACGGAGTTAGGGGTGAGCAGTTCTTC
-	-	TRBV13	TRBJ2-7	CASRHRPHEQYF	TGTGCCAGCAGACATAGGCCCCACGAGCAGTACTTC
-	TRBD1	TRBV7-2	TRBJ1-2	CASSSQGGPYGYTF	TGTGCCAGCAGTTCTCAGGGGGGTCCCTATGGCTACACCTTC
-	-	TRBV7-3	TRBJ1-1	CASSKGPGYNTEAFF	TGTGCCAGCAGCAAAGGGCCAGGTTATAACACTGAAGCTTTCTTT
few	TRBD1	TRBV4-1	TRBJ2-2	CASSQDRGLSGELFF	TGCGCCAGCAGCCAAGACAGGGGGCTGTCCGGGGAGCTGTTTTTT
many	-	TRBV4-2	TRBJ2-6	CASSLGPASGANVLTF	TGTGCCAGCAGCTTGGGACCGGCCTCTGGGGCCAACGTCCTGACTTTC
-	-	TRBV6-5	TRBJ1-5	CASSSPRRADHQPQHF	TGTGCCAGCAGTTCCCCTCGTAGGGCAGATCATCAGCCCCAGCATTTT
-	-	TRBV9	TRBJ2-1	CASRPLGGRLDEQFF	TGTGCCAGCAGACCCCTAGGGGGGCGGTTGGATGAGCAGTTCTTC
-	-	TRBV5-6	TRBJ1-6	CASSLNRLNSPLHF	TGTGCCAGCAGCTTAAACAGACTGAATTCACCCCTCCACTTT
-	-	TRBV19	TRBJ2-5	CASSKGAEWQETQYF	TGTGCCAGTAGTAAAGGCGCGGAGTGGCAAGAGACCCAGTACTTC
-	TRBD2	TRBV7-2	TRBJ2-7	CASSLLREAPPYF	TGTGCCAGCAGCTTATTGCGGGAGGCCCCTCCGTACTTC
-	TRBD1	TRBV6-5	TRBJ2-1	CASKFRDRVLNEQFF	TGTGCCAGCAAATTCCGGGACAGGGTCTTGAATGAGCAGTTCTTC
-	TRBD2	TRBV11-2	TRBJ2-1	CASSLGAGAYNEQFF	TGTGCCAGCAGCTTAGGAGCGGGAGCTTACAATGAGCAGTTCTTC
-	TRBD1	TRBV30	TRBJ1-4	CAWSADRTGSNEKLFF	TGTGCCTGGAGCGCGGACAGGACGGGATCTAATGAAAAACTGTTTTTT